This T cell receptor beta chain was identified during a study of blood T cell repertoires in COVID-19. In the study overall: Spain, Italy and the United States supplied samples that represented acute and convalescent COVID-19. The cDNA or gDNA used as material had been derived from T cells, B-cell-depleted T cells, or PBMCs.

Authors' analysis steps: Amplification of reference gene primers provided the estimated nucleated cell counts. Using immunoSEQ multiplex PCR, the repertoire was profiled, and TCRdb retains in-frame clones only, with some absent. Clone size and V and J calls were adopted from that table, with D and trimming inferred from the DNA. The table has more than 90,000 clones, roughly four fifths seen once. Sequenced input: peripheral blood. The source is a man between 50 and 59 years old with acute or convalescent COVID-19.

The CDR3: CASSSSRGAGYTF. The CDR3 DNA is TGTGCCAGCAGTTCGAGCCGGGGGGCTGGCTACACCTTC. The chain couples TRBV12-3 or TRBV12-4 to TRBJ1-2; perhaps TRBD1 as D (6 bases). With 4 bases removed from V and 7 bases from J, the gap between germline ends came to 13 bases. The CDR3 has 13 residues.